This paragraph reports one T cell receptor (beta chain). The antigen remains undetermined. The sample originates from a study of CD8 T cells in Susac syndrome. Study-wide results and limits: Regarding the TCR sequencing and HLA analysis, the study admitted that a relatively small number of individuals were involved.

TCR beta sequencing covered blood CD8+ and CD4+ T cells. TEMRA cells were enriched by FACS, and CD4+ and CD8+ T cells were negatively isolated. With random hexamers, reverse transcription was performed on roughly 0.5 to 1 ug of RNA. Amplification of the TCR beta CDR3 was carried out by immunoSEQ multiplex PCR, which spanned a total of 54 Vbeta and 13 Jbeta segments. TCRdb itself ran the immunoSEQ multiplex PCR reads through MiXCR, one entry per CDR3 protein. This table holds fewer than 100,000 distinct CDR3 sequences, 90% to 95% found once. The V gene lost 3 bases and the J gene lost 3 bases, with 3 bases spanning the gap. The CDR3 has 12 residues. CDR1 MNHNY and CDR2 SVGAGI come from the germline V gene (reference sequence).

The J gene is TRBJ1-5, the V gene TRBV6-6, with D unclear. The sequenced material came from CD8+ T cells from PBMCs. This clonotype originated in a human donor with multiple sclerosis. The CDR3 DNA reads TGTGCCAGCAGTTATACCAATCAGCCCCAGCATTTT. Translated: CASSYTNQPQHF.